This T cell receptor beta chain was documented in a study of shared clonotypes between healthy human individuals. In the study's own analysis: Junction-only immunoSEQ data arrived without quality scores, meaning filtering differed. The assay was immunoSEQ multiplex PCR, and TCRdb's table has in-frame clones only and misses some. V, J and clone size are those of that table, while D and trimming were read from the DNA. The sample contains 2.3 million or so clones, over 85% of which appear only once. This clone has just a few counts. Other DNA sequences in the same sample also yield this CDR3. This CDR3 is built from 14 residues. Trimming removed 3 bases at V and 1 base at J, with 9 bases between. The germline V gene encodes CDR1 MNHEY and CDR2 SMNVEV (reference sequence).

The chain joins TRBV27 to TRBJ1-1; perhaps TRBD1 as D (5 bases). Material: naive CD4+ T cells from PBMCs. Documented subset: CD45RA+ positively selected. This TCR was recovered from a man aged 18 to 30 in good health. Some clones in this sample may be carry-over from other donors' samples. The CDR3 DNA reads as TGTGCCAGCAGTTTGGGGCAGGGGAACACTGAAGCTTTCTTT. Its translation is CASSLGQGNTEAFF.